This TCR beta chain originates from a study of blood T cell repertoires in COVID-19. Original data processing: Reference gene primers were amplified, and this amplification served to estimate nucleated cell counts. Sequencing was performed with immunoSEQ multiplex PCR; in TCRdb, only in-frame clones are kept and a portion is missing. The D gene and trimming were derived from the DNA, and the V and J assignments and clone size from that table. Among roughly 430,000 clones, approximately 86% were seen once, and the ten largest hold roughly 1.9%. Participants came from about two dozen US areas, aged roughly 18 to 89 years. Cohort allocation depended upon clinical history that participants reported. The CDR3 has 11 residues. Germline loops: CDR1 DFQATT, CDR2 SNEGSKA (reference sequence). V gave up 6 bases and J gave up 0 bases, with 5 bases separating them.

The specimen sequenced was PBMCs or T cells enriched from blood (not recorded which). The receptor's source is a woman aged 40 to 50 with acute COVID-19. This rearrangement joins TRBV20-1 to TRBJ2-5, with TRBD2 as a possible D gene (5 bases). CDR3 region: CSARDQETQYF. DNA of the CDR3: TGCAGTGCGAGGGACCAAGAGACCCAGTACTTC.